This TCR beta chain was identified during a study of blood T cells in healthy people across ages. General study points: Estimated diversity, derived from one million T cells, was regarded as an underestimate.

This clonotype was picked up a small number of times. What it binds is unknown. The CDR3 spans 15 residues. CDR1 and CDR2 (germline): MNHEY, SVGAGI. Sample-barcoded 5' priming and a J-beta primer mix drove a second PCR of roughly 7 to 11 cycles. TCRdb re-called the 5' RACE reads through MiXCR, storing one row per CDR3 protein. The sample lists about 1.6 million distinct CDR3 sequences, about 31% occurring once. Sequencing used blood. The TCR originated in a woman aged 25-40 years in good health. The chain recombines TRBV6-5 with TRBJ2-5; D unresolved. Matching the DNA end better, TRBJ2-7 makes the J call doubtful. The CDR3 coding sequence is TGTGCCAGCAGTTACTCCCATAAAAGTTCCTACGAGCAGTACTTC. Amino acid sequence: CASSYSHKSSYEQYF.